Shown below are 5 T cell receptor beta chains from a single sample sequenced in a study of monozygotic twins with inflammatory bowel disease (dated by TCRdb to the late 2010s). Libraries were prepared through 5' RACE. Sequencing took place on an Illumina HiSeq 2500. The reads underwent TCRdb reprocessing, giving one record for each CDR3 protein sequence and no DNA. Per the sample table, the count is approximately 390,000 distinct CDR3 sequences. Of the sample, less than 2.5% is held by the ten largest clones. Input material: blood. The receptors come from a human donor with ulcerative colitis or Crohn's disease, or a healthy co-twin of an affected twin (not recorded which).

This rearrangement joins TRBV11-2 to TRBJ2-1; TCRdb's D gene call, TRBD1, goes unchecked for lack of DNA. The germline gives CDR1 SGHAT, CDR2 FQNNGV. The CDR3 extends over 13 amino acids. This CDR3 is CASSMGQHNEQFF.

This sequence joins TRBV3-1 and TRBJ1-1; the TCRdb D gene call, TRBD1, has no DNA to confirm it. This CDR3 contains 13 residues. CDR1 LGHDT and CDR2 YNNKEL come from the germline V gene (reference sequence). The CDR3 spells CASSQDWRQEAFF.

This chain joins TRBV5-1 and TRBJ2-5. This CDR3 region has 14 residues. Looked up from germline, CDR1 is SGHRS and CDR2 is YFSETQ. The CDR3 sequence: CASSLDFGEETQYF.

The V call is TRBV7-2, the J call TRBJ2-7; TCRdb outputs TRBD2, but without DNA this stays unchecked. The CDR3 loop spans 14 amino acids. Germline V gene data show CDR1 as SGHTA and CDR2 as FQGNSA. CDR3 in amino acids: CASRTSGGDSEQYF. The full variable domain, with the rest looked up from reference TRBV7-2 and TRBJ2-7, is GAGVSQSPSNKVTEKGKDVELRCDPISGHTALYWYRQSLGQGLEFLIYFQGNSAPDKSGLPSDRFSAERTGGSVSTLTIQRTQQEDSAVYLCASRTSGGDSEQYFGPGTRLTVT.

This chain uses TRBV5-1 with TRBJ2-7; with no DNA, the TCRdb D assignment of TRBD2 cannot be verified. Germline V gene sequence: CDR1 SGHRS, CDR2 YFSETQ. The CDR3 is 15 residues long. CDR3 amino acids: CASSILAGSSYEQYF.